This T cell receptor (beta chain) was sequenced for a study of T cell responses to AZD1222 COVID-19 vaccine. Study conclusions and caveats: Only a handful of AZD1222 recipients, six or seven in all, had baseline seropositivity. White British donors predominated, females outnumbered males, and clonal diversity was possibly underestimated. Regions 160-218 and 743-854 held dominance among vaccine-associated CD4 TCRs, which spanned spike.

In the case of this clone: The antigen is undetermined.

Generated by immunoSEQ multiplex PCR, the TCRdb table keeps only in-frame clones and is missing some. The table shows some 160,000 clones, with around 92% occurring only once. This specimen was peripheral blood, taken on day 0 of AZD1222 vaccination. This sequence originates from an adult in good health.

Here the CDR3 DNA reads TGTGCCAGCAGCCAAGCTAAGAGGTCTGGAAACACCATATATTTT. Translating it yields CASSQAKRSGNTIYF. The gene calls are TRBV4-2 and TRBJ1-3, with D unresolved. Germline lookup yields CDR1 LGHNA and CDR2 YNFKEQ. Trimming took off 1 base at V and 1 base at J, with 8 bases between the two ends. This CDR3 region has 15 residues.